The 17 T cell receptor beta chains presented below share a single source sample, sequenced in a study of blood T cell repertoires in COVID-19. Assay used: immunoSEQ multiplex PCR; TCRdb lists only in-frame clones, some missing. The sample consists of some 150,000 clones, 80% to 90% of them appearing once. The sequenced sample was peripheral blood. These TCRs come from a woman aged 40 to 55 with acute or convalescent COVID-19.

The J gene is TRBJ2-2, the V gene TRBV5-4, with TRBD1 identical over 11 bases. The CDR3 totals 17 residues. Germline V gene lookup returns CDR1 SGHNT and CDR2 YYREEE (reference sequence). J was trimmed by 6 bases and V by 4 bases; bases with no gene match: 11. CDR3 residues: CASSAILGQGVPGELFF. The CDR3, as DNA: TGTGCCAGCAGCGCGATATTGGGACAGGGGGTGCCCGGGGAGCTGTTTTTT.

This chain uses TRBV29-1 with TRBJ1-1, with a tentative D call TRBD1 (6 bases). V gave up 7 bases and J gave up 0 bases, with 12 bases separating them. The V gene's germline CDR1 is SQVTM and CDR2 ANQGSEA. The CDR3 is made up of 13 amino acids. The CDR3 DNA reads as TGCAGCGCCTCGGGACACTTGAACACTGAAGCTTTCTTT. Residues: CSASGHLNTEAFF.

The CDR3 DNA is TGTGCCACCAGTGATCCCACTAGAGAGCAGTTCTTC. Protein sequence: CATSDPTREQFF. The V and J genes are TRBV24-1 and TRBJ2-1, with D tentatively TRBD2 (5 bases). V was clipped by 3 bases and J by 10 bases, with 9 bases between them. CDR1 is KGHDR, CDR2 SFDVKD, per germline. The CDR3 contains 12 residues.

The chain couples TRBV6-5 to TRBJ1-2, with D tentatively TRBD1 (5 bases). Trimming cost V 5 bases and J 8 bases, with 18 bases left between them. Germline CDR1 reads MNHEY; CDR2 reads SVGAGI. The CDR3 has 14 amino acids. The CDR3 is CASSPPWEGVGYTF. CDR3 in DNA: TGTGCCAGCAGTCCCCCGTGGGAAGGGGTCGGCTACACCTTC.

The chain couples TRBV11-3 to TRBJ2-2; tentatively, D is TRBD1 (5 bases). Deletions cut 3 bases from V and 6 bases from J, with 11 bases between. There are 14 residues in the CDR3. The germline V gene encodes CDR1 SGHNT and CDR2 YENEEA. The CDR3 loop is CASSLRTRAGELFF. CDR3 nucleotide sequence: TGTGCCAGCAGCTTGAGGACCAGGGCCGGGGAGCTGTTTTTT.

The chain is built from TRBV2 and TRBJ1-2; no clear D. The V end was cut by 3 bases, the J end by 2 bases, with 7 bases between. The germline V gene encodes CDR1 SNHLY and CDR2 FYNNEI. CDR3 length equals 13 residues. As DNA, the CDR3 is TGTGCCAGCAGTGATAAGAGAAACTATGGCTACACCTTC. Its protein product is CASSDKRNYGYTF.

This clone has only a few counts. The chain carries TRBV5-1 and TRBJ1-2, with D possibly matching TRBD1 (5 bases). The CDR3 has 14 amino acids. CDR1 is SGHRS and CDR2 is YFSETQ in the germline V gene. The germline V and J ends were trimmed by 4 bases and 4 bases, with 14 bases remaining between them. CDR3 nucleotide sequence: TGCGCCAGCAGCGCCGTGAACGGGGGCTATGGCTACACCTTC. This encodes CASSAVNGGYGYTF.

CDR3 sequence reads: CASSQGTSGANEQFF. CDR3 nucleotide sequence: TGTGCCAGCAGCCAAGGGACTAGCGGTGCGAATGAGCAGTTCTTC. The chain joins TRBV3-1 (or the pseudogene TRBV3-2) to TRBJ2-1; 10 bases agree with TRBD2. The CDR3 runs 15 residues. V lost 1 base and J lost 7; bases outside the gene matches: 4. Germline V lookup: CDR1 LGHDT, CDR2 YNNKEL (reference sequence).

The chain combines TRBV6-6 with TRBJ1-5; a weak D match, TRBD1 (6 bases). There are 17 residues in the CDR3. The germline V and J ends were trimmed by 5 bases and 11 bases, with 28 bases remaining between them. The V gene's germline CDR1 is MNHNY and CDR2 SVGAGI (reference sequence). The DNA for the CDR3 is TGTGCCAGCAGTCCCGGCTGGGGGCGCTCTGGAGTGTGGGCCCAGCATTTT. This gives the protein CASSPGWGRSGVWAQHF.

The chain is built from TRBV4-1 and TRBJ1-1; tentative D call: TRBD1 (5 bases). The V and J ends lost 4 bases and 1 base respectively, with 19 bases between them. This CDR3 contains 17 residues. The germline V gene has CDR1 MGHRA and CDR2 YSYEKL. CDR3 loop: CASSPQGLLGANTEAFF. CDR3 DNA sequence: TGCGCCAGCAGCCCTCAGGGCCTTCTAGGAGCGAACACTGAAGCTTTCTTT.

This CDR3 is CASSTSRPETQYF. In DNA form, the CDR3 reads TGTGCCAGTAGTACGTCCCGTCCAGAGACCCAGTACTTC. The gene calls are TRBV19 and TRBJ2-5; D unresolved. CDR1 is LNHDA and CDR2 is SQIVND in the germline V gene (reference sequence). The CDR3 consists of 13 residues. The V gene lost 4 bases and the J gene lost 4 bases, with 10 bases spanning the gap. Full variable domain (remainder filled in from reference TRBV19 and TRBJ2-5): DGGITQSPKYLFRKEGQNVTLSCEQNLNHDAMYWYRQDPGQGLRLIYYSQIVNDFQKGDIAEGYSVSREKKESFPLTVTSAQKNPTAFYLCASSTSRPETQYFGPGTRLLVL.

V and J are TRBV9 and TRBJ2-7; TRBD1 aligns across 9 bases. Germline-derived CDR1 and CDR2 are SGDLS and YYNGEE. The ends lost 3 bases at V and 0 bases at J; junction bases unmatched: 7. This CDR3 has 16 amino acids. The CDR3 region has the DNA TGTGCCAGCAGCGCCGGTGGACAGGGGTCCTCCTACGAGCAGTACTTC. It specifies CASSAGGQGSSYEQYF.

The V call is TRBV2, the J call TRBJ1-5; maybe TRBD1 (6 bases). The V end lost 4 bases, the J end lost 2 bases, and 12 bases lay between the germline ends. CDR3 length: 15 amino acids. Germline loops: CDR1 SNHLY, CDR2 FYNNEI. CDR3 sequence reads: CASSGNRAGNQPQHF. The CDR3 region has the DNA TGTGCCAGCAGTGGGAACAGGGCCGGCAATCAGCCCCAGCATTTT.

This rearrangement joins TRBV6-5 to TRBJ1-2; perhaps TRBD1 as D (6 bases). Germline V gene sequence: CDR1 MNHEY, CDR2 SVGAGI. The CDR3 spans 13 residues. V gave up 6 bases and J gave up 4 bases, with 12 bases separating them. The CDR3 DNA is TGTGCCAGCAGCCTCGGACAGATCTATGGCTACACCTTC. It yields the protein CASSLGQIYGYTF.

The chain employs TRBV2 and TRBJ1-1; 7 bases are shared with TRBD1. The CDR3 loop spans 15 amino acids. Per germline, CDR1 SNHLY and CDR2 FYNNEI. Trimming at V came to 5 bases and at J to 4 bases, leaving 10 bases not matched to a gene. The CDR3 DNA reads TGTGCCAGCAGTCCCAAATCGACAGGGAGCACTGAAGCTTTCTTT. It specifies CASSPKSTGSTEAFF.

The V gene is TRBV29-1, the J gene TRBJ1-5; D gene uncertain. V lost 6 bases and J lost 6, with 15 bases in between. This CDR3 has 13 residues. CDR1 and CDR2 from the germline V gene are SQVTM and ANQGSEA. DNA for the CDR3: TGCAGCGTCGCCGCGGGGTCTGGTCAGCCCCAGCATTTT. Protein: CSVAAGSGQPQHF.

The chain links TRBV6-2 or TRBV6-3 to TRBJ1-5; 8 bases fit TRBD1. The germline CDR1 and CDR2 sequences are MNHEY and SVGEGT. The CDR3 runs to 20 residues. J gave up 1 base and V 1 base, and 15 bases lay outside the gene matches. The CDR3 DNA sequence: TGTGCCAGCAGTTACTTAAGGGGACAGGACCTACTAGCGAGCAATCAGCCCCAGCATTTT. It encodes CASSYLRGQDLLASNQPQHF.